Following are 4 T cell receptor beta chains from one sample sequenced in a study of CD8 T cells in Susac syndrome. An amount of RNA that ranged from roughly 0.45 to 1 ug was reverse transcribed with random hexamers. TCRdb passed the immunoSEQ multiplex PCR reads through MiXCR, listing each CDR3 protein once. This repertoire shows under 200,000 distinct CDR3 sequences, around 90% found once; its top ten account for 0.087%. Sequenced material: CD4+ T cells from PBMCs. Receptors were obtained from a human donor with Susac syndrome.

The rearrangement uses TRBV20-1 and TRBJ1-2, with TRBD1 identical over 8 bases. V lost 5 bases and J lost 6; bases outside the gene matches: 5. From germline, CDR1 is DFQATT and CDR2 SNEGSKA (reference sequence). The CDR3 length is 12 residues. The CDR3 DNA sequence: TGCAGTGCTTCTTCGGACAGGGATGGCTACACCTTC. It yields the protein CSASSDRDGYTF.

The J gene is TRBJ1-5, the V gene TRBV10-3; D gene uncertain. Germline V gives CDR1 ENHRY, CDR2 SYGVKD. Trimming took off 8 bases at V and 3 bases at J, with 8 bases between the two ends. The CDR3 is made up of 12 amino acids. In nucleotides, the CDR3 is TGTGCCATCTCAATGAACAATCAGCCCCAGCATTTT. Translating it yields CAISMNNQPQHF.

CDR3: CSAYQPGARSYNEQFF. The CDR3 bases are TGCAGTGCCTACCAGCCAGGGGCGCGGTCCTACAATGAGCAGTTCTTC. The genes are TRBV20-1 and TRBJ2-1; a possible D gene is TRBD1 (6 bases). Germline V gene lookup returns CDR1 DFQATT and CDR2 SNEGSKA (reference sequence). V lost 6 bases, J lost 1 base, and 19 bases lay in between. The CDR3 covers 16 residues.

The CDR3 protein is CASSPYRAQGLNTGELFF. The CDR3 DNA reads as TGTGCCAGCTCACCATACAGAGCACAGGGGCTGAACACCGGGGAGCTGTTTTTT. The rearrangement joins TRBV18 to TRBJ2-2; 7 bases align to TRBD1. Trimming at V came to 2 bases and at J to 1 base, leaving 10 bases not matched to a gene. CDR3 length: 18 amino acids. Per germline, CDR1 KGHSH and CDR2 LQKENI. Together with reference TRBV18 and TRBJ2-2, the CDR3 gives the full variable domain: NAGVMQNPRHLVRRRGQEARLRCSPMKGHSHVYWYRQLPEEGLKFMVYLQKENIIDESGMPKERFSAEFPKEGPSILRIQQVVRGDSAAYFCASSPYRAQGLNTGELFFGEGSRLTVL.